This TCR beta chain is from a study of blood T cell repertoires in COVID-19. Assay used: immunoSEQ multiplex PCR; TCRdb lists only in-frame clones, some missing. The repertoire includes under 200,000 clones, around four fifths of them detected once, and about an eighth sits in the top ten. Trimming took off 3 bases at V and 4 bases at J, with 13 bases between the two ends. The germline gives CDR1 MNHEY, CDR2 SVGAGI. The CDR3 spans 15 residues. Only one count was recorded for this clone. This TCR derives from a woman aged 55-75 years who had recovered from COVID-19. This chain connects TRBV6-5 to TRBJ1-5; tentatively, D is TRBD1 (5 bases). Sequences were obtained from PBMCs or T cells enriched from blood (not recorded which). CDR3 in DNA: TGTGCCAGCAGTTATTCCCACAGGTTGAATCAGCCCCAGCATTTT. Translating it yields CASSYSHRLNQPQHF.